This TCR beta chain originates from a study of blood T cell repertoires in COVID-19. Data came from immunoSEQ multiplex PCR; TCRdb stores just in-frame clones and leaves some out. The table includes approximately 180,000 clones, around 82% detected once. The junction had 8 bases not matched to a gene; V was cut back by 3 bases and J by 8 bases. This CDR3 is 17 amino acids long. CDR1 and CDR2 from the germline V gene are LNHDA and SQIVND (reference sequence). Material: PBMCs or T cells enriched from blood (not recorded which). The sequence came from a woman in her fifties or sixties with acute COVID-19. This rearrangement joins TRBV19 to TRBJ2-3, with 16 bases matching TRBD2. CDR3 loop: CASSMLGLAGGPSTQYF. The CDR3 DNA follows: TGTGCCAGTAGTATGCTGGGACTAGCGGGAGGGCCTTCTACGCAGTATTTT.